The subject of this entry is one T cell receptor (beta chain). The antigen is not known. Mismatch with germline at one junction end may stem from a read error. The data originate from a study of metastatic and nonmetastatic thyroid tumors. Study results and caveats: Benign nodules were reported to have significantly lower TCR beta diversity than malignant thyroid tumors, in blood and tumor.

In the source study's methods: In papillary thyroid cancer, a distant-metastasis classifier was built using CDR3 differences across clinicopathological groups. TCRdb re-processed the PCR reads through MiXCR. None of the V and J calls come from the authors' own analysis; TCRdb made them. The sample records 15,000 to 20,000 clones, approximately 35% being singletons. Thyroid surgery was preceded by no treatment in any patient. Looked up from germline, CDR1 is DFQATT and CDR2 is SNEGSKA (reference sequence). The CDR3 loop spans 13 amino acids. J is TRBJ1-2 and V is TRBV20-1; TRBD1 is a possible D gene (6 bases). This sequence was found in a female donor with papillary thyroid cancer or a benign thyroid nodule (not recorded which). Some clones in this sample may be carry-over from other donors' samples. Sequenced input: tumor tissue. The CDR3 here is CSARDTGRYGHTF. In DNA form, the CDR3 reads TGCAGTGCTAGAGATACAGGGCGGTATGGCCACACCTTC.